This T cell receptor (beta chain) was sequenced in a study of blood T cell repertoires in COVID-19. This clone turned up a few times. CDR3 length equals 14 residues. V lost 6 bases and J lost 4, with 15 bases in between. Per germline, CDR1 SNHLY and CDR2 FYNNEI. As processed by the authors: For nucleated cells, counts were estimated from reference gene primer amplification. Sequenced by immunoSEQ multiplex PCR; TCRdb stores in-frame clones only, minus some. V and J calls and clone size come straight from that table; D and trimming were deduced from the DNA. The sample lists about 180,000 clones, 65% to 85% occurring once.

The source is a woman aged 60-75 years with acute or convalescent COVID-19. Sequenced: peripheral blood. The chain joins TRBV2 to TRBJ2-5, with D possibly matching TRBD2 (6 bases). In nucleotides, the CDR3 is TGTGCCAGCAGCAACCCCCGCGGGGCAGAGACCCAGTACTTC. Residues: CASSNPRGAETQYF.